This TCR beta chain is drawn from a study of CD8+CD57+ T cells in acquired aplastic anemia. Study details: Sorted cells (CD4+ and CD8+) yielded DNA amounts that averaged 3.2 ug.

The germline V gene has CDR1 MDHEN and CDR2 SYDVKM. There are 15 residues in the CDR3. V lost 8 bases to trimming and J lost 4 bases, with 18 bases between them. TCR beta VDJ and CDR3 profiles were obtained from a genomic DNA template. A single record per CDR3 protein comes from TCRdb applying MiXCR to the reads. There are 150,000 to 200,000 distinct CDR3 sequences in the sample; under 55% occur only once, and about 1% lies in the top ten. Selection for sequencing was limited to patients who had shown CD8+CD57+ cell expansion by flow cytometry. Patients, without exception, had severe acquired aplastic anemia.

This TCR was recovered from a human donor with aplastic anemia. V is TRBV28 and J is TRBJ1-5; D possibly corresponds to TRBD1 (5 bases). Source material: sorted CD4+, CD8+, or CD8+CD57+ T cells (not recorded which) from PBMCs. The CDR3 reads CASCNGGGRNQPQHF. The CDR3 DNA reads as TGTGCCAGCTGCAATGGGGGGGGAAGGAATCAGCCCCAGCATTTT.